The clone carrying this T cell receptor (beta chain) came up a few times. This sample was included in a study of blood T cells in healthy people across ages. Using a J-beta primer mix together with a sample-barcoded 5' primer, a second PCR was run for roughly 6 to 12 cycles. Each TCR beta cDNA got a 12-nucleotide random molecular identifier. TCRdb used MiXCR to reprocess the 5' RACE reads, holding one entry per CDR3 protein. The sample records hundreds of thousands of distinct CDR3 sequences, 45% to 50% being singletons. The CDR3 consists of 15 residues. V gave up 2 bases and J gave up 4 bases, with 13 bases separating them. The germline V gene encodes CDR1 LGHNT and CDR2 FRNRAP.

The V gene is TRBV12-5, the J gene TRBJ2-3; weak D call: TRBD2 (7 bases). The receptor was derived from a man aged 25-45 years in good health. Material: blood. DNA for the CDR3: TGTGCTAGTGGTTTGTCTGTGGGGGGGCCAGATACGCAGTATTTT. Protein product: CASGLSVGGPDTQYF. Drawing the rest from reference TRBV12-5 and TRBJ2-3, the complete variable domain is DARVTQTPRHKVTEMGQEVTMRCQPILGHNTVFWYRQTMMQGLELLAYFRNRAPLDDSGMPKDRFSAEMPDATLATLKIQPSEPRDSAVYFCASGLSVGGPDTQYFGPGTRLTVL.